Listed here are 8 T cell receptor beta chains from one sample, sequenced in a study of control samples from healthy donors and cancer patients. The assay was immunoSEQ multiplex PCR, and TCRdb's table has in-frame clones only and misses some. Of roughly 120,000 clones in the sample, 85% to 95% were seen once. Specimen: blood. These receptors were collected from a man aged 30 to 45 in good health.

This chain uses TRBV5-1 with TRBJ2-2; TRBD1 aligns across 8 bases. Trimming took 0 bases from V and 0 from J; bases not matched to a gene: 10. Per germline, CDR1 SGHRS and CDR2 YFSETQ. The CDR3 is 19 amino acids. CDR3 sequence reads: CASSLGEDRVSPNTGELFF. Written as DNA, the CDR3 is TGCGCCAGCAGCTTGGGGGAGGACAGGGTGTCCCCGAACACCGGGGAGCTGTTTTTT.

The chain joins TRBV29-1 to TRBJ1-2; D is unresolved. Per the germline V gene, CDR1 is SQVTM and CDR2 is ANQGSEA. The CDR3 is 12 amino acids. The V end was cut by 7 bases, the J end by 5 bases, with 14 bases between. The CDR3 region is CSAQSPPYGYTF. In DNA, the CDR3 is TGCAGCGCCCAATCCCCTCCGTATGGCTACACCTTC. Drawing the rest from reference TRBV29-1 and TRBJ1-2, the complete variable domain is SAVISQKPSRDICQRGTSLTIQCQVDSQVTMMFWYRQQPGQSLTLIATANQGSEATYESGFVIDKFPISRPNLTFSTLTVSNMSPEDSSIYLCSAQSPPYGYTFGSGTRLTVV.

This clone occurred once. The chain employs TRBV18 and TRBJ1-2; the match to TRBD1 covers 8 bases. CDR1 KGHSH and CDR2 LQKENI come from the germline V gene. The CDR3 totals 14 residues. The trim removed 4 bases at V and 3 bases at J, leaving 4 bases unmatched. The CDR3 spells CASSLGQADYGYTF. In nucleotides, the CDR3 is TGTGCCAGCTCACTGGGACAGGCCGACTATGGCTACACCTTC. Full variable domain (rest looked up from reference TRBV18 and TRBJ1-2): NAGVMQNPRHLVRRRGQEARLRCSPMKGHSHVYWYRQLPEEGLKFMVYLQKENIIDESGMPKERFSAEFPKEGPSILRIQQVVRGDSAAYFCASSLGQADYGYTFGSGTRLTVV.

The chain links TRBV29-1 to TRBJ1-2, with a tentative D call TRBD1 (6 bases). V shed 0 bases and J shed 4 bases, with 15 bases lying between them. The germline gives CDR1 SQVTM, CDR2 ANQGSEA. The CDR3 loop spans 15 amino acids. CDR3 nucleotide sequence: TGCAGCGTTGAAGATAGAAGGACAGCAAGCTATGGCTACACCTTC. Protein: CSVEDRRTASYGYTF.

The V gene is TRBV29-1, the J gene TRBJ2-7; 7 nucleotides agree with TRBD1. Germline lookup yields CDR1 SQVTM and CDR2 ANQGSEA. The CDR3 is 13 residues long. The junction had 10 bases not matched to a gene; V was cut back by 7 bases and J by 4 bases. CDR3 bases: TGCAGCGCCAACAGGGGAGCCCCTTACGAGCAGTACTTC. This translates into CSANRGAPYEQYF.

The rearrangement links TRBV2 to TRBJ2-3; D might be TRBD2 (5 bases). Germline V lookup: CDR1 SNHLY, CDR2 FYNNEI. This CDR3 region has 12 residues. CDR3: CGGSQEADTQYF. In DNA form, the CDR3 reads TGTGGAGGGTCACAAGAAGCAGATACGCAGTATTTT.

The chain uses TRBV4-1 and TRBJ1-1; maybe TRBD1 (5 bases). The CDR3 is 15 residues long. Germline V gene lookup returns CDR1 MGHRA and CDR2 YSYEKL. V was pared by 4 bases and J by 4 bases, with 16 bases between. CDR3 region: CASSLKRGAGTEAFF. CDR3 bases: TGCGCCAGCAGCCTAAAGCGAGGGGCGGGCACTGAAGCTTTCTTT.

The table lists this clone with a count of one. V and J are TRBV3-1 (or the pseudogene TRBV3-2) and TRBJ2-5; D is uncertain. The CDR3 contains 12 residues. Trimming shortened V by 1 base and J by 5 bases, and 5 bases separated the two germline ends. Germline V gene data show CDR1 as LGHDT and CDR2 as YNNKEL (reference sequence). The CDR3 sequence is CASSQGSETQYF. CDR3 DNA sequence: TGTGCCAGCAGCCAAGGGTCGGAGACCCAGTACTTC.